This paragraph reports one T cell receptor (beta chain). What it binds is unknown. Germline and junction disagree at one end, which may indicate a read error. Alongside blood RNA obtained from unsorted whole blood, germline DNA was also extracted. The authors made TCR beta cDNA from 500 to 600 ng total RNA with a constant-region primer. For TCR beta, libraries were produced by three nested multiplex PCR rounds using slightly modified ARM-PCR. Rounds one and two of PCR, each of 10 cycles, were primed with TRBV1-TRBV30 forward primers and a C-beta reverse primer. TCRdb reanalysed the multiplex PCR reads using MiXCR and keeps one entry per CDR3 protein. The table includes approximately 300,000 distinct CDR3 sequences, roughly two thirds detected once. The source of the sample is a study of tumor-infiltrating lymphocytes in primary liver carcinoma. As for the study in general: These patients were men and women whose ages were 30 to 69 years. Samples yielded about 3.5 to 7.5 million productive TCRbeta reads, similar across tissue types. Study outcomes and limitations: Unsorted bulk samples meant CD4+ and CD8+ repertoires went uncompared. Tumor tissue displayed a significantly greater top-250-clone fraction than blood (p = 0.039).

CDR3 length: 15 residues. CDR1 is SGHAT and CDR2 is FQNNGV in the germline V gene. This rearrangement joins TRBV11-2 to TRBJ2-1; 7 nucleotides match TRBD2. This receptor was identified in a middle-aged man with primary liver carcinoma and hepatitis B virus infection. Material for sequencing was peripheral blood. CDR3 in amino acids: CGSSPRGGDYNKQFF. The CDR3 DNA is TGTGGCAGCAGCCCACGAGGTGGGGACTACAATAAGCAGTTCTTC.